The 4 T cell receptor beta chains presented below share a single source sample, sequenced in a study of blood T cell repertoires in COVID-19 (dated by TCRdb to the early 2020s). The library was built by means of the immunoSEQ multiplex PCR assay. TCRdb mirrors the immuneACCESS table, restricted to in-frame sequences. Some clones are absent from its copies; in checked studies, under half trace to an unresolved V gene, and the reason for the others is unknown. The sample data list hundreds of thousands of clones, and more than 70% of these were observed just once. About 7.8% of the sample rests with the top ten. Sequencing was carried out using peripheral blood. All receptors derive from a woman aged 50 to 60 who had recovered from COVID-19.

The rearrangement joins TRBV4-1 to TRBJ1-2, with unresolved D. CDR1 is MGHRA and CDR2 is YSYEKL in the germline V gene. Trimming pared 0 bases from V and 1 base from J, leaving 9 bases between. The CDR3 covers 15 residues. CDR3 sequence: CASSQDQRVNYGYTF. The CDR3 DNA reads TGCGCCAGCAGCCAAGATCAGAGGGTTAACTATGGCTACACCTTC.

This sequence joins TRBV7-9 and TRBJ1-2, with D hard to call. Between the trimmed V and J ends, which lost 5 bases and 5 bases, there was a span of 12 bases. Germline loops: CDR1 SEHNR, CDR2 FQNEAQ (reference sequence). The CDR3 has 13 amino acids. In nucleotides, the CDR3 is TGTGCCAGCAGCCCCACAGTAACTTATGGCTACACCTTC. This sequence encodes CASSPTVTYGYTF. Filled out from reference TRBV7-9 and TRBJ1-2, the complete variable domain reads DTGVSQNPRHKITKRGQNVTFRCDPISEHNRLYWYRQTLGQGPEFLTYFQNEAQLEKSRLLSDRFSAERPKGSFSTLEIQRTEQGDSAMYLCASSPTVTYGYTFGSGTRLTVV.

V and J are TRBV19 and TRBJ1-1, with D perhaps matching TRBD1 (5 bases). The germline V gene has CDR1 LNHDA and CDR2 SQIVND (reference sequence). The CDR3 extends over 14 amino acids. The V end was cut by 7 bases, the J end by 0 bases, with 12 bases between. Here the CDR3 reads CASKGANLNTEAFF. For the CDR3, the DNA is TGTGCCAGTAAAGGGGCGAACCTGAACACTGAAGCTTTCTTT.

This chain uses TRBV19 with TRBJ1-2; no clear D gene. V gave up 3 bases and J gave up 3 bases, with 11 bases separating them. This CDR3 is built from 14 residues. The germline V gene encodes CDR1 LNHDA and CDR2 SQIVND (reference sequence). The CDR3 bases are TGTGCCAGTAGTATTCAGGTTCCCGACTATGGCTACACCTTC. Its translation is CASSIQVPDYGYTF.